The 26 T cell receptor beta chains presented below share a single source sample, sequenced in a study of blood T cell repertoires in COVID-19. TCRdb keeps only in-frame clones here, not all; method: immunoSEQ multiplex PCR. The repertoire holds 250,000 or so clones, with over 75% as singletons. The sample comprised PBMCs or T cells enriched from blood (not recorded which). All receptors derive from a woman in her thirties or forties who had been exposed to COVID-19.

The CDR3 region is CASSQENLAGAYEQYF. The CDR3 region has the DNA TGCGCCAGCAGCCAAGAAAATTTAGCGGGGGCCTACGAGCAGTACTTC. The chain carries TRBV4-3 and TRBJ2-7, with 9 positions matching TRBD2. The germline gives CDR1 LGHNA, CDR2 YSLEER. There are 16 residues in the CDR3. V lost 0 bases to trimming and J lost 2 bases; unmatched junction nucleotides: 5.

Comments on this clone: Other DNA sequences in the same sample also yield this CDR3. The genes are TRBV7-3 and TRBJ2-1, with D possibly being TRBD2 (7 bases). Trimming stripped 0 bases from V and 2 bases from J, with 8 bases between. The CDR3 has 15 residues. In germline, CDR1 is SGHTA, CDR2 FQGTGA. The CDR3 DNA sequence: TGTGCCAGCAGCTTAACGGGGGGGCCCTACAATGAGCAGTTCTTC. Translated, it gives CASSLTGGPYNEQFF. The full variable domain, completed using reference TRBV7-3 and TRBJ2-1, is GAGVSQTPSNKVTEKGKYVELRCDPISGHTALYWYRQSLGQGPEFLIYFQGTGAADDSGLPNDRFFAVRPEGSVSTLKIQRTERGDSAVYLCASSLTGGPYNEQFFGPGTRLTVL.

CDR3 bases: TGTGCTAGTGGTCCGTCCGTAAATGAGCAGTTCTTC. Amino acids: CASGPSVNEQFF. J is TRBJ2-1 and V is TRBV12-5; D not certain. The CDR3 consists of 12 residues. With 5 bases removed from V and 7 bases from J, the gap between germline ends came to 9 bases. Germline V gene data show CDR1 as LGHNT and CDR2 as FRNRAP.

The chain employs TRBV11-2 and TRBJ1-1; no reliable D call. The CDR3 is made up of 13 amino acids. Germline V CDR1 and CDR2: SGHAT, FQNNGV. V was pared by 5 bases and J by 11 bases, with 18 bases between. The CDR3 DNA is TGTGCCAGCAGCCAGAAGGTTGAGGTCTCGGCTTTCTTT. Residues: CASSQKVEVSAFF.

CDR3 bases: TGTGCCAGCAGGGGATGGACTAGCGAAGATGAGCAGTTCTTC. Translation gives CASRGWTSEDEQFF. The rearrangement links TRBV11-2 to TRBJ2-1, with 9 bases that match TRBD2. Germline CDR1 reads SGHAT; CDR2 reads FQNNGV. This CDR3 spans 14 amino acids. V lost 6 bases, J lost 8 bases, and 8 bases stayed unmatched.

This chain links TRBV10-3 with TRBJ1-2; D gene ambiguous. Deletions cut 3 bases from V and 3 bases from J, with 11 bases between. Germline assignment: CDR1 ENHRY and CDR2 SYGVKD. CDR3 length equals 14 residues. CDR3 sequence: CAISDPGWDYGYTF. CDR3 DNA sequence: TGTGCCATCAGTGATCCCGGGTGGGACTATGGCTACACCTTC.

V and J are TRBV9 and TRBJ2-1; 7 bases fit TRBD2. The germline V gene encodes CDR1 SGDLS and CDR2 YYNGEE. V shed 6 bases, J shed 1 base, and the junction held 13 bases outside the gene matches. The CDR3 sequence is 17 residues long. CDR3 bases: TGTGCCAGCAAGGAGGGCGGGAGCGACAGTTCCTACAATGAGCAGTTCTTC. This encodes CASKEGGSDSSYNEQFF.

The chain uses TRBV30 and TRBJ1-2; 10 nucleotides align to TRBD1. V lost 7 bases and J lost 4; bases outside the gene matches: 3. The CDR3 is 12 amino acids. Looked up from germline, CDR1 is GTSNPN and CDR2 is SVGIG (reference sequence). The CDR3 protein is CALRDRGYGYTF. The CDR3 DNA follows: TGTGCCTTGCGGGACAGGGGCTATGGCTACACCTTC.

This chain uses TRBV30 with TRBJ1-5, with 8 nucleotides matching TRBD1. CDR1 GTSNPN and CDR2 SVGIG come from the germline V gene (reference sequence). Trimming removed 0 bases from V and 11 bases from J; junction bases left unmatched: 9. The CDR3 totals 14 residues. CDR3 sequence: CAWSVGQGYVAQHF. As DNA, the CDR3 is TGTGCCTGGAGTGTAGGACAGGGATATGTGGCCCAGCATTTT. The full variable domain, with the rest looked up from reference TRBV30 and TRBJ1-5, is SQTIHQWPATLVQPVGSPLSLECTVEGTSNPNLYWYRQAAGRGLQLLFYSVGIGQISSEVPQNLSASRPQDRQFILSSKKLLLSDSGFYLCAWSVGQGYVAQHFGDGTRLSIL.

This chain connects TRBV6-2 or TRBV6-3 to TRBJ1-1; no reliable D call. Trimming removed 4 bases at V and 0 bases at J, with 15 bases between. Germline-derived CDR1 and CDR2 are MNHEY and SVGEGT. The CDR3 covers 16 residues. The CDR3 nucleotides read TGTGCCAGCAGTTCCGACCGGAGACGATTGAACACTGAAGCTTTCTTT. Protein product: CASSSDRRRLNTEAFF.

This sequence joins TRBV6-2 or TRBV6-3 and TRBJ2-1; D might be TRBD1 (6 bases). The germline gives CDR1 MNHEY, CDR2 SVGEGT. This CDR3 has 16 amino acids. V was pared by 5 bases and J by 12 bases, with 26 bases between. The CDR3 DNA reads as TGTGCCAGCAGTCGGCCGGTTGGGCAGGGGCGAATGGGGCAGTTCTTC. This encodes CASSRPVGQGRMGQFF.

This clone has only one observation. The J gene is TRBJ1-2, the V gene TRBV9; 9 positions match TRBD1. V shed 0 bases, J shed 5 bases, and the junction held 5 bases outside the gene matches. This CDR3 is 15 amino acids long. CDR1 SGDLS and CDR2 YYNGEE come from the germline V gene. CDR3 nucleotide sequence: TGTGCCAGCAGCGTAGGGGGACAGGGAAGATATGGCTACACCTTC. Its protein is CASSVGGQGRYGYTF. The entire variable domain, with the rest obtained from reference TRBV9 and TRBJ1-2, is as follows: DSGVTQTPKHLITATGQRVTLRCSPRSGDLSVYWYQQSLDQGLQFLIQYYNGEERAKGNILERFSAQQFPDLHSELNLSSLELGDSALYFCASSVGGQGRYGYTFGSGTRLTVV.

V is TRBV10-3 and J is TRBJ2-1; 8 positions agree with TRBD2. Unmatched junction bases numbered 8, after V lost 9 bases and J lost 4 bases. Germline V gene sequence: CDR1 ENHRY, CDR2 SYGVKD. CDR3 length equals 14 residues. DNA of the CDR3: TGTGCCATGGGCCGGGGGGGGCAGTACAATGAGCAGTTCTTC. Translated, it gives CAMGRGGQYNEQFF.

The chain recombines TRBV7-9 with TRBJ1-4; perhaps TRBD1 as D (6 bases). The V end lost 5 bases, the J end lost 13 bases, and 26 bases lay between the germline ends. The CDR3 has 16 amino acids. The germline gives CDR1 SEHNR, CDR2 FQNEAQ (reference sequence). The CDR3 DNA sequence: TGTGCCAGCAGCCCGGCCCCCGGAGTTTTACAGGGAAGACTGTTTTTT. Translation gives CASSPAPGVLQGRLFF.

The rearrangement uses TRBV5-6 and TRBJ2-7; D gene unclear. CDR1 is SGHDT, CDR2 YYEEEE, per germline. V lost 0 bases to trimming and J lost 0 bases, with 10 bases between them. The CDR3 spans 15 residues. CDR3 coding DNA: TGTGCCAGCAGCTTGGTTGCTTACTCCTCCTACGAGCAGTACGTC. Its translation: CASSLVAYSSYEQYV.

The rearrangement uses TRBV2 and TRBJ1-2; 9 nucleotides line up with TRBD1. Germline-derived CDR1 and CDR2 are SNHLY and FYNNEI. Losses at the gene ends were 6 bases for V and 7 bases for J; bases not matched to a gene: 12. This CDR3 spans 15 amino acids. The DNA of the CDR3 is TGTGCCAGCAGCCAGGACAGGGGATATTTAGGTGGCTACACCTTC. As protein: CASSQDRGYLGGYTF.

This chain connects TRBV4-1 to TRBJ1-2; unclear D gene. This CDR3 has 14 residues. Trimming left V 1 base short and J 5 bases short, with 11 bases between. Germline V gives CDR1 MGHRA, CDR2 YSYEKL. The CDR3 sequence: CASSQVLLPYGYTF. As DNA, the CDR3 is TGCGCCAGCAGCCAAGTTCTCCTACCGTATGGCTACACCTTC.

CDR3 bases: TGTGCCAGCTCACCAAAAAGACAAGGACAGAACACTGAAGCTTTCTTT. Translating gives CASSPKRQGQNTEAFF. The chain links TRBV18 to TRBJ1-1, with a weak D call TRBD1 (5 bases). CDR3 length: 16 amino acids. CDR1 is KGHSH and CDR2 is LQKENI in the germline V gene. V was shortened by 2 bases and J by 1 base, with 14 bases between the two germline ends.

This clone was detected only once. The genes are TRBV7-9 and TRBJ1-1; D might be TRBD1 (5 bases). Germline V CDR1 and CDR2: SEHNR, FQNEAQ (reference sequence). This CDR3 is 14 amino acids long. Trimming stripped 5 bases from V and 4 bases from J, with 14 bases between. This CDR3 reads CASSPGTRGTEAFF. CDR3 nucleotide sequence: TGTGCCAGCAGCCCAGGGACTCGAGGCACTGAAGCTTTCTTT.

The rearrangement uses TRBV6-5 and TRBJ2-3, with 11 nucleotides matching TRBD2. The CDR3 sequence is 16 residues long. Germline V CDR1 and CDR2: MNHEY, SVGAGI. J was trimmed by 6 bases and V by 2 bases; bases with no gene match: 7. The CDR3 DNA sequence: TGTGCCAGCAGTTACCTAGCGGGGGGCTCACGGGATACGCAGTATTTT. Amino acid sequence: CASSYLAGGSRDTQYF.

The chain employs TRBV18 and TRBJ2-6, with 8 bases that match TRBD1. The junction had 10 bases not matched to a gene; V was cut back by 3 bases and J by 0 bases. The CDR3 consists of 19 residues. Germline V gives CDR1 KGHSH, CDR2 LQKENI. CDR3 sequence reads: CASSPVQGARTSGANVLTF. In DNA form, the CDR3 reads TGTGCCAGCTCACCCGTCCAGGGGGCGAGGACCTCTGGGGCCAACGTCCTGACTTTC.

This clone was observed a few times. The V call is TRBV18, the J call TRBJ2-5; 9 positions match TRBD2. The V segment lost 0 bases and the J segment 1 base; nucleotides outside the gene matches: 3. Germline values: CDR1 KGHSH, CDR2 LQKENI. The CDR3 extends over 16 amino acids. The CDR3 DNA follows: TGTGCCAGCTCACCACCGTGGCGGGAGGGCCAAGAGACCCAGTACTTC. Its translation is CASSPPWREGQETQYF.

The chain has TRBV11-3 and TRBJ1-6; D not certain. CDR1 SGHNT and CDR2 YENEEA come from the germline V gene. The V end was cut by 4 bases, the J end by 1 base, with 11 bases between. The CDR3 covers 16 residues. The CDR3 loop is CASSSSTGSYNSPLHF. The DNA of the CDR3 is TGTGCCAGCAGCTCCTCAACCGGGTCCTATAATTCACCCCTCCACTTT.

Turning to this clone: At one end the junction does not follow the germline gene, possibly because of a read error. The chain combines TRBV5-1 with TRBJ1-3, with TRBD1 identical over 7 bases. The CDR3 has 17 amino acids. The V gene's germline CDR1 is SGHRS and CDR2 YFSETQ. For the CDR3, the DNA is TGTGCCAGCAGCGGAGGGACAGCGAAACCGGGGGAAAACACCATATATTTT. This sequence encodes CASSGGTAKPGENTIYF.

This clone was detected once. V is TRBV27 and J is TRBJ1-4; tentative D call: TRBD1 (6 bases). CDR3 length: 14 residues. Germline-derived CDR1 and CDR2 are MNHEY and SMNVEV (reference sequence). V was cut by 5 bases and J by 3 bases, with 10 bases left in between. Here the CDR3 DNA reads TGTGCCAGCAGTACGACAGGAGCTAATGAAAAACTGTTTTTT. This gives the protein CASSTTGANEKLFF.

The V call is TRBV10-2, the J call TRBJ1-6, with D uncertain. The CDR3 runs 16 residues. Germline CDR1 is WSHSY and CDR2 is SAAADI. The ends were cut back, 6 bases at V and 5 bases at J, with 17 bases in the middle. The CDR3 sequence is CASSDVGGRDNSPLHF. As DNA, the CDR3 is TGCGCCAGCAGCGACGTGGGCGGGCGGGATAATTCACCCCTCCACTTT.